This T cell receptor beta chain was captured by sequencing in a study of tumour-infiltrating T cells in Burkitt lymphoma. Study at large: Survival, overall and progression-free, tracked with productive clonality.

Germline-derived CDR1 and CDR2 are MNHNY and SVGAGI (reference sequence). The J segment lost 7 bases and the V segment lost 2 bases, leaving 5 bases of the junction unmatched. CDR3 size: 15 residues. TCRdb keeps only in-frame clones here, not all; method: immunoSEQ multiplex PCR. The table has around 5,600 clones, roughly a sixth seen once; the top ten hold roughly an eighth. This clone was recorded a few times. The chain carries TRBV6-6 and TRBJ1-5; 10 nucleotides match TRBD1. The TCR was taken from a human donor with diffuse large B-cell lymphoma. The sample comprised tumor tissue. The CDR3 nucleotides read TGTGCCAGCAGTTACGACAGGGGGCGCGGACAGCCCCAGCATTTT. Protein product: CASSYDRGRGQPQHF.